This T cell receptor (beta chain) came from a study of T cell repertoires in cytomegalovirus infection. Findings of the study overall: CMV-specific TCR beta clonotypes restricted by HLA-C dominated the ex vivo response.

TCRdb recomputed calls from the reads with MiXCR, one row per CDR3 protein. The table has hundreds of thousands of distinct CDR3 sequences, 25% to 40% seen once. Trimming took off 8 bases at V and 4 bases at J, with 11 bases between the two ends. This CDR3 is built from 12 residues. CDR1 and CDR2 from the germline V gene are SGHVS and FNYEAQ. This clonotype has ten or more counts. The target antigen is unknown. V usage is TRBV7-6 and J usage is TRBJ2-5; D might be TRBD1 (6 bases). This specimen was cultured CD8+ T cells from PBMCs, taken from culture after CMV antigen stimulation. This TCR came from a human donor in good health (CMV status not recorded). Some clones in this sample may be carry-over from other donors' samples. CDR3 amino acids: CASGTGRETQYF. CDR3 sequence (DNA): TGTGCCAGCGGAACAGGGCGAGAGACCCAGTACTTC.